This is a list of T cell receptor beta chains from one sample in a study of radiotherapy plus CTLA-4 blockade in lung cancer. Libraries were prepared by immunoSEQ multiplex PCR; TCRdb keeps only in-frame clonotypes and omits some of them. The table lists 84,000 or so clones, approximately 83% of them singletons. The sequences come from peripheral blood, collected from a patient treated with radiotherapy plus ipilimumab. The receptors stem from a human donor with non-small cell lung cancer that progressed on radiotherapy plus ipilimumab. The CDR3 runs from the conserved cysteine through the conserved F or W. Each record gives: V gene, J gene, D gene, clone size, CDR3 protein, CDR3 DNA. A D gene is named only where the DNA matches it firmly. Size is omitted from some rows. Given values are once, few, many or a class for expanded clones.

v_call: TRBV18
j_call: TRBJ2-3
d_call: NA
clone_size: NA
cdr3_aa: CASSPSQGRNTQYF
cdr3_nt: TGTGCCAGCTCACCTTCGCAGGGGCGGAATACGCAGTATTTT

v_call: TRBV11-2
j_call: TRBJ2-5
d_call: TRBD2
clone_size: NA
cdr3_aa: CASSSWGGKETQYF
cdr3_nt: TGTGCCAGCAGCTCCTGGGGGGGGAAGGAGACCCAGTACTTC

v_call: TRBV6-5
j_call: TRBJ1-1
d_call: TRBD1
clone_size: NA
cdr3_aa: CAIGGQGDTEAFF
cdr3_nt: TGTGCCATCGGGGGACAGGGAGACACTGAAGCTTTCTTT

v_call: TRBV5-1
j_call: TRBJ2-3
d_call: TRBD2
clone_size: once
cdr3_aa: CASSPWGLPEDTQYF
cdr3_nt: TGCGCCAGCAGCCCTTGGGGACTACCAGAAGATACGCAGTATTTT

v_call: TRBV5-1
j_call: TRBJ1-2
d_call: NA
clone_size: NA
cdr3_aa: CASSQTTANYGYTF
cdr3_nt: TGCGCCAGCAGCCAGACAACTGCTAACTATGGCTACACCTTC

v_call: TRBV29-1
j_call: TRBJ1-2
d_call: NA
clone_size: NA
cdr3_aa: CSVWTNYGYTF
cdr3_nt: TGCAGCGTATGGACAAACTATGGCTACACCTTC

v_call: TRBV7-2
j_call: TRBJ1-3
d_call: NA
clone_size: NA
cdr3_aa: CASTGTLSGNTIYF
cdr3_nt: TGTGCCAGCACCGGGACGCTCTCTGGAAACACCATATATTTT

v_call: TRBV4-2
j_call: TRBJ2-3
d_call: NA
clone_size: NA
cdr3_aa: CASSQKITDTQYF
cdr3_nt: TGTGCCAGCAGCCAGAAGATCACAGATACGCAGTATTTT

v_call: TRBV5-1
j_call: TRBJ1-1
d_call: TRBD1
clone_size: NA
cdr3_aa: CASSLGTGTFTEAFF
cdr3_nt: TGCGCCAGCAGCTTGGGGACAGGGACGTTCACTGAAGCTTTCTTT

v_call: TRBV7-3
j_call: TRBJ2-5
d_call: TRBD1
clone_size: NA
cdr3_aa: CASSLRGTTGQYDTRRETQYF
cdr3_nt: TGTGCCAGCAGCTTAAGGGGCACGACAGGGCAGTACGATACCCGGCGGGAGACCCAGTACTTC

v_call: TRBV5-1
j_call: TRBJ1-4
d_call: NA
clone_size: NA
cdr3_aa: CASMAFGTKNEKLFF
cdr3_nt: TGCGCCAGCATGGCATTCGGGACAAAGAATGAAAAACTGTTTTTT

v_call: TRBV30
j_call: TRBJ2-7
d_call: NA
clone_size: once
cdr3_aa: CAWSVRYEQYF
cdr3_nt: TGTGCCTGGAGTGTAAGGTACGAGCAGTACTTC

v_call: TRBV6-5
j_call: TRBJ2-7
d_call: NA
clone_size: NA
cdr3_aa: CASSYEGRSLEQYF
cdr3_nt: TGTGCCAGCAGTTACGAGGGACGGTCCCTAGAGCAGTACTTC

v_call: TRBV7-9
j_call: TRBJ2-7
d_call: NA
clone_size: NA
cdr3_aa: CASSTTGTPSEQYF
cdr3_nt: TGTGCCAGCAGCACCACCGGGACCCCAAGCGAGCAGTACTTC

v_call: TRBV18
j_call: TRBJ2-3
d_call: NA
clone_size: NA
cdr3_aa: CASSPTSKDTQYF
cdr3_nt: TGTGCCAGCTCCCCCACCAGTAAGGATACGCAGTATTTT

v_call: TRBV6-1
j_call: TRBJ2-3
d_call: NA
clone_size: NA
cdr3_aa: CATREGSITDTQYF
cdr3_nt: TGTGCCACCCGAGAGGGGAGTATCACAGATACGCAGTATTTT

v_call: TRBV5-5
j_call: TRBJ2-7
d_call: NA
clone_size: NA
cdr3_aa: CASSLGPSVTSYEQYF
cdr3_nt: TGTGCCAGCAGCTTGGGCCCTAGCGTAACCTCCTACGAGCAGTACTTC

v_call: TRBV27
j_call: TRBJ2-3
d_call: TRBD2
clone_size: NA
cdr3_aa: CASSSRLAGGRFRTDTQYF
cdr3_nt: TGTGCCAGCAGTTCCCGACTAGCGGGGGGGCGTTTTCGCACAGATACGCAGTATTTT

v_call: TRBV7-6
j_call: TRBJ2-3
d_call: TRBD1
clone_size: NA
cdr3_aa: CASSSTPRTGAGTDTQYF
cdr3_nt: TGTGCCAGCAGCTCCACACCGCGGACAGGGGCGGGCACAGATACGCAGTATTTT

v_call: TRBV28
j_call: TRBJ2-7
d_call: TRBD2
clone_size: few
cdr3_aa: CASSSGGKYEQYF
cdr3_nt: TGTGCCAGCAGTTCGGGAGGCAAATACGAGCAGTACTTC

v_call: TRBV15
j_call: TRBJ1-4
d_call: NA
clone_size: few
cdr3_aa: CATSSRTDEKLFF
cdr3_nt: TGTGCCACCAGCAGTAGGACAGATGAAAAACTGTTTTTT

v_call: TRBV18
j_call: TRBJ1-4
d_call: NA
clone_size: NA
cdr3_aa: CASSPRTPATNEKLFF
cdr3_nt: TGTGCCAGCTCACCACGGACTCCAGCAACTAATGAAAAACTGTTTTTT

v_call: TRBV5-4
j_call: TRBJ2-7
d_call: NA
clone_size: once
cdr3_aa: CASSRDGYEQYF
cdr3_nt: TGTGCCAGCAGCCGGGACGGGTACGAGCAGTACTTC

v_call: TRBV18
j_call: TRBJ2-2
d_call: NA
clone_size: NA
cdr3_aa: CASSPLGDTGELFF
cdr3_nt: TGTGCCAGCTCGCCGTTGGGGGACACCGGGGAGCTGTTTTTT

v_call: TRBV25-1
j_call: TRBJ1-5
d_call: NA
clone_size: NA
cdr3_aa: CASSEGGSQPQHF
cdr3_nt: TGTGCCAGCAGTGAAGGGGGTTCTCAGCCCCAGCATTTT

v_call: TRBV28
j_call: TRBJ1-6
d_call: NA
clone_size: NA
cdr3_aa: CASIGTGGSPLHF
cdr3_nt: TGTGCCAGCATAGGTACTGGGGGTTCACCCCTCCACTTT

v_call: TRBV11-1
j_call: TRBJ2-7
d_call: TRBD1
clone_size: NA
cdr3_aa: CASSWGPGQGGEQYF
cdr3_nt: TGTGCCAGCAGCTGGGGTCCGGGACAGGGCGGCGAGCAGTACTTC

v_call: TRBV7-2
j_call: TRBJ2-1
d_call: TRBD2
clone_size: NA
cdr3_aa: CASSSGLAYNEQFF
cdr3_nt: TGTGCCAGCAGCTCGGGACTAGCCTACAATGAGCAGTTCTTC